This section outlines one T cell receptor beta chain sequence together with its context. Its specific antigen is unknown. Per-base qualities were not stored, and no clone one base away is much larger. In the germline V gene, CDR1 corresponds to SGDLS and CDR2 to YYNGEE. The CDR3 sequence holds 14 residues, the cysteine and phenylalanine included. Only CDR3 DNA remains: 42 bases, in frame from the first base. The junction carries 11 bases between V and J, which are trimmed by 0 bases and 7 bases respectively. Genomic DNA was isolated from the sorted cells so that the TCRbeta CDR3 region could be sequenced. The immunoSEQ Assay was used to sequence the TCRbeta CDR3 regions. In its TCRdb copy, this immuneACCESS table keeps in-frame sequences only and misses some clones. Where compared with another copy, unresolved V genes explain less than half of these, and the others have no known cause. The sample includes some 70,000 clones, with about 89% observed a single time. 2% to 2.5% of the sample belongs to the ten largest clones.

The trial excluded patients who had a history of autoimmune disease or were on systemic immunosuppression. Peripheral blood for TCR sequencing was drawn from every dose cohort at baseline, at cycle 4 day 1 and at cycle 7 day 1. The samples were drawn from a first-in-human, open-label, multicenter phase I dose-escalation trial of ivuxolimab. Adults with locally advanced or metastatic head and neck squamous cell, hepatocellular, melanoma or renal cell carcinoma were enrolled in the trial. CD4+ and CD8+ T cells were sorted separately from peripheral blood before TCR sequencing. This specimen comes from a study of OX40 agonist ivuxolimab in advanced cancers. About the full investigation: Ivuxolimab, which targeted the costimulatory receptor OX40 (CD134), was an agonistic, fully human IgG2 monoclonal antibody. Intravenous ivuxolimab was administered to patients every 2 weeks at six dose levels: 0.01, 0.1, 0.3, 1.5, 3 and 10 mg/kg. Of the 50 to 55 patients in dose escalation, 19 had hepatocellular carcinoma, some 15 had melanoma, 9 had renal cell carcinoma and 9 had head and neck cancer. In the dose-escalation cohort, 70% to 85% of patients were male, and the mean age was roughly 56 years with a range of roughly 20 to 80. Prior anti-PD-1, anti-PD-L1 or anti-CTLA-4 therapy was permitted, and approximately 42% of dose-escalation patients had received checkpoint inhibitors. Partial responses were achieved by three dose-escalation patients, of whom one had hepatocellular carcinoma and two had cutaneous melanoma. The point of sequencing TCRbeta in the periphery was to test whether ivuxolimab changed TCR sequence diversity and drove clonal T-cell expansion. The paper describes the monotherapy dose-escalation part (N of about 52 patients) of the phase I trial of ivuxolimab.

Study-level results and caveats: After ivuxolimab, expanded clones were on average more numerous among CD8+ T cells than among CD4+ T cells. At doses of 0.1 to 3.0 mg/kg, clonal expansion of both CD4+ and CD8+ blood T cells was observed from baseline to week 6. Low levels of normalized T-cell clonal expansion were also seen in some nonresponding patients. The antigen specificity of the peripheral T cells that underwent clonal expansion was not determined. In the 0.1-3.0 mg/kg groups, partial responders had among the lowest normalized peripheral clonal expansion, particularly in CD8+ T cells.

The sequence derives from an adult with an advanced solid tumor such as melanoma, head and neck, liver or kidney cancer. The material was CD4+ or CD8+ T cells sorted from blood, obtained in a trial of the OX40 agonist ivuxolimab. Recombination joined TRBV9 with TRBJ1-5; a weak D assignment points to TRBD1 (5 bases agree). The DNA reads TGTGCCAGCAGCGTAGGCGGGGGGAGGCAGCCCCAGCATTTT. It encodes CASSVGGGRQPQHF.